What follows are 27 T cell receptor beta chains derived from one specimen sequenced in a study of tumor and adjacent non-tumor tissue in lung cancer. TCRbeta libraries were built with three rounds of nested PCR, modified from ARM-PCR. One entry per CDR3 protein, called by TCRdb with MiXCR from the multiplex PCR reads. The sample has roughly 90,000 distinct CDR3 sequences, around 82% seen once. The template was RNA from unsorted bulk tissue. The normal lung tissue was taken more than 3 cm from the tumor edge. The material sequenced was distant non-tumor lung tissue. The receptors were gathered from a woman between 45 and 60 years old with non-small cell lung cancer.

A note on this clonotype: A single base separates this from a much larger clone, so it may be a read error. In DNA form, the CDR3 reads TGCAGTGCGATCCCCCTATGGAGCGGGATTTACAATGAGCAGTTCTTC. This codes for CSAIPLWSGIYNEQFF. This rearrangement joins TRBV20-1 to TRBJ2-1; 7 bases match TRBD2. V shed 6 bases and J 4 bases; nucleotides not matched to a gene: 15. Germline V gene lookup returns CDR1 DFQATT and CDR2 SNEGSKA (reference sequence). The CDR3 has 16 amino acids.

About this clonotype itself: The CDR3 does not end in the conserved phenylalanine or tryptophan, so this is likely a read error. The rearrangement joins TRBV29-1 to TRBJ2-7; TRBD2 is a possible D gene (6 bases). This CDR3 is 16 amino acids long. Trimming shortened V by 6 bases and J by 3 bases, and 24 bases separated the two germline ends. Germline values: CDR1 SQVTM, CDR2 ANQGSEA. CDR3: CSVKQVGGASIYEQYL. In DNA, the CDR3 is TGCAGCGTGAAACAAGTGGGAGGCGCCTCGATCTACGAGCAGTACTTA.

Turning to this clonotype: At one boundary the junction diverges from the germline segment, which might be a read error. The chain couples TRBV6-1 to TRBJ2-2, with a tentative D call TRBD2 (6 bases). The CDR3 loop spans 15 amino acids. Germline CDR1 MNHNS, CDR2 SASEGT. CDR3 residues: CASNRASGCTEELFF. CDR3 sequence (DNA): TGTGCCTCGAATAGGGCGAGCGGGTGCACCGAGGAGCTGTTTTTT.

In DNA, the CDR3 is TGCAGCGTTACAGGGACTAGGCCCTACGAGGACTACTTC. Its protein is CSVTGTRPYEDYF. V usage is TRBV29-1 and J usage is TRBJ2-7, with 8 bases identical to TRBD2. This CDR3 has 13 amino acids. CDR1 is SQVTM and CDR2 is ANQGSEA in the germline V gene. Trimming at V came to 5 bases and at J to 13 bases, leaving 16 bases not matched to a gene.

V and J are TRBV4-2 and TRBJ2-7; 7 nucleotides agree with TRBD2. This CDR3 is 16 amino acids long. The ends lost 7 bases at V and 5 bases at J; junction bases unmatched: 17. The V gene's germline CDR1 is LGHNA and CDR2 YNFKEQ. The CDR3 protein is CASIREDGSPINEQYF. The CDR3, as DNA: TGTGCCAGCATCCGGGAGGATGGGTCACCAATAAACGAGCAGTACTTC.

This rearrangement joins TRBV19 to TRBJ2-5; no clear D gene. V lost 3 bases to trimming and J lost 1 base, with 6 bases between them. This CDR3 has 13 amino acids. The V gene's germline CDR1 is LNHDA and CDR2 SQIVND (reference sequence). CDR3 nucleotide sequence: TGTGCCAGTAGTATGGCAATCCAAGAGACCCAGTACTTC. Translating gives CASSMAIQETQYF.

This clonotype has just one count. As the CDR3 is not closed by the conserved phenylalanine or tryptophan, this likely results from a read error. The V call is TRBV4-1, the J call TRBJ2-1; D perhaps matches TRBD1 (6 bases). The germline CDR1 and CDR2 sequences are MGHRA and YSYEKL. Trimming took off 6 bases at V and 5 bases at J, with 20 bases between the two ends. The CDR3 consists of 16 residues. CDR3 sequence reads: CASSPLATGKDNEQFL. The DNA of the CDR3 is TGCGCCAGCAGTCCCCTGGCCACAGGGAAAGACAATGAGCAGTTCCTC.

This clonotype has just a few counts. This sequence may be a read error, since a much larger clone differs from it by one base. The chain employs TRBV20-1 and TRBJ2-1, with 8 bases lining up with TRBD1. CDR1 and CDR2 (germline): DFQATT, SNEGSKA (reference sequence). This CDR3 is built from 15 residues. The DNA of the CDR3 is TGCAGTGTTAGAAATCCGGACAGGGAGACCAATGAGCAGTTCTTC. The encoded protein is CSVRNPDRETNEQFF.

The count of this clonotype is one. This is likely a read error, given that the CDR3 carries no conserved phenylalanine or tryptophan at its end. The V and J genes are TRBV11-2 and TRBJ1-6; 9 bases agree with TRBD1. CDR3 length: 14 residues. Germline V gene lookup returns CDR1 SGHAT and CDR2 FQNNGV. V gave up 7 bases and J gave up 11 bases; unmatched junction bases: 9. CDR3 loop: CASNFRTGETPLHL. The CDR3 DNA is TGTGCCAGCAACTTTCGGACAGGGGAAACACCCCTCCACCTT.

This clonotype was observed many times. The chain couples TRBV24-1 to TRBJ2-5; 13 bases are shared with TRBD2. CDR3 length: 16 amino acids. Germline values: CDR1 KGHDR, CDR2 SFDVKD. V trimming: 9 bases; J trimming: 2 bases; junction bases outside the gene matches: 8. In DNA, the CDR3 is TGTGCCACCGGGGGACTAGCGGGAACTGATCAAGAGACCCAGTACTTC. It translates to CATGGLAGTDQETQYF.

As for this clonotype: Given the absence of the conserved phenylalanine or tryptophan at the CDR3 end, a read error is likely. No DNA is shown, since the ends of the CDR3 on it are uncertain; the CDR3 is the one TCRdb lists. This sequence joins TRBV11-2 and TRBJ2-7. The CDR3 numbers 14 amino acids, ends counted. CDR1 SGHAT and CDR2 FQNNGV come from the germline V gene. The CDR3 sequence: CASSLSGSTNEQNI.

This clonotype was found many times. J is TRBJ1-5 and V is TRBV6-1; no reliable D call. The CDR3 is made up of 14 amino acids. V gave up 2 bases and J gave up 1 base, with 6 bases separating them. Germline V gene data show CDR1 as MNHNS and CDR2 as SASEGT. The CDR3 DNA reads TGTGCCAGCAGTGAATTGCTAAGCAATCAGCCCCAGCATTTT. As protein: CASSELLSNQPQHF.

Concerning this clonotype: At one boundary the junction diverges from the germline segment, which might be a read error. The V call is TRBV5-1, the J call TRBJ2-1, with a weak D call TRBD1 (5 bases). CDR1 and CDR2 from the germline V gene are SGHRS and YFSETQ. The CDR3 extends over 15 amino acids. The CDR3 loop is CANSQGMTALGKQFF. In DNA form, the CDR3 reads TGCGCCAACAGCCAGGGCATGACGGCGTTGGGTAAGCAGTTCTTC. The full variable domain, its missing parts supplied by reference TRBV5-1 and TRBJ2-1, is KAGVTQTPRYLIKTRGQQVTLSCSPISGHRSVSWYQQTPGQGLQFLFEYFSETQRNKGNFPGRFSGRQFSNSRSEMNVSTLELGDSALYLCANSQGMTALGKQFFGPGTRLTVL.

With respect to this clonotype: Given the absence of the conserved phenylalanine or tryptophan at the CDR3 end, a read error is likely. The gene calls are TRBV29-1 and TRBJ1-1; D gene uncertain. The V gene lost 0 bases and the J gene lost 10 bases, with 18 bases spanning the gap. The CDR3 covers 14 residues. Germline CDR1 SQVTM, CDR2 ANQGSEA. The CDR3 bases are TGCAGCGTTGAAGATCCACAGAGGGTTAGTGGAGCTTTCTTA. This sequence encodes CSVEDPQRVSGAFL.

This clonotype was seen a single time. This may come from a read error, since a much larger clone is one base off. The chain is built from TRBV11-2 and TRBJ2-7; D ambiguous. V shed 6 bases and J shed 7 bases, with 19 bases lying between them. Germline V gives CDR1 SGHAT, CDR2 FQNNGV. The CDR3 is 14 amino acids. The CDR3 here is CASRLLPISEEQYF. CDR3 bases: TGTGCCAGCAGACTACTCCCGATATCGGAAGAGCAGTACTTC.

This clonotype was seen many times. The rearrangement links TRBV5-1 to TRBJ2-2; D unresolved. The germline CDR1 and CDR2 sequences are SGHRS and YFSETQ. With 0 bases removed from V and 6 bases from J, the gap between germline ends came to 3 bases. This CDR3 region has 12 residues. The CDR3 DNA reads as TGCGCCAGCAGCTTGGAGGCCGGGGAGCTGTTTTTT. Protein sequence: CASSLEAGELFF.

The table lists this clonotype with many counts. V and J are TRBV2 and TRBJ2-7; TRBD1 or TRBD2 may be the D gene (6 bases each). Germline V gives CDR1 SNHLY, CDR2 FYNNEI. The CDR3 loop spans 12 amino acids. V lost 7 bases and J lost 2, with 9 bases in between. CDR3 amino acids: CASKGGAYEQYF. Here the CDR3 DNA reads TGTGCCAGCAAGGGGGGCGCCTACGAGCAGTACTTC.

On this clonotype itself: The junction departs from the called germline gene at one end, perhaps through a read error. V usage is TRBV11-1 and J usage is TRBJ2-1; no clear D. The CDR3 has 15 amino acids. Germline CDR1 reads SGHAT; CDR2 reads FQDESV (reference sequence). The CDR3 is CARCPTPSTGDEQFF. The CDR3 nucleotides read TGTGCCAGGTGCCCGACTCCTTCGACGGGCGATGAGCAATTCTTC.

For this clonotype: A much larger clone differs by one base, so this may be a read error. The V gene is TRBV11-2, the J gene TRBJ1-1, with D possibly matching TRBD1 (5 bases). From germline, CDR1 is SGHAT and CDR2 FQNNGV. The CDR3 is 16 amino acids. CDR3 DNA: TGTGCCTGCAGCTTAGGACGAGGCGGGGGGAACACTGAAACTTTCTTT. It is translated as CACSLGRGGGNTETFF.

The chain is built from TRBV29-1 and TRBJ2-2, with D uncertain. The CDR3 has 14 amino acids. Deletions cut 7 bases from V and 4 bases from J, with 16 bases between. Per germline, CDR1 SQVTM and CDR2 ANQGSEA. The CDR3 spells CSALEPAITGELFF. DNA for the CDR3: TGCAGCGCATTGGAACCTGCGATCACCGGGGAGCTGTTTTTT.

Turning to this clonotype: Being one base from a much bigger clone, this may be a read error. The chain employs TRBV25-1 and TRBJ2-5, with TRBD1 identical over 7 bases. This CDR3 contains 13 residues. CDR1 MGHDK and CDR2 SYGVNS come from the germline V gene. The DNA of the CDR3 is TGTGCCAGCGGAAGACAGGGTCCAGAGACCCACTACTTC. Amino acids: CASGRQGPETHYF.

This clonotype came up many times. The chain is built from TRBV28 and TRBJ2-5, with D unclear. V was trimmed by 10 bases and J by 4 bases, leaving 13 bases between them. The CDR3 is made up of 12 amino acids. Germline V gene data show CDR1 as MDHEN and CDR2 as SYDVKM. The CDR3 DNA sequence: TGTGCCACCCGAAACTTGGGAGAGACCCAGTACTTC. Residues: CATRNLGETQYF.

This clonotype was detected ten times or more. The rearrangement uses TRBV30 and TRBJ2-3; D is perhaps TRBD1 (6 bases). In germline, CDR1 is GTSNPN, CDR2 SVGIG (reference sequence). V lost 4 bases to trimming and J lost 8 bases, with 13 bases between them. The CDR3 spans 12 residues. CDR3 protein: CAWTWDMLTQYF. DNA of the CDR3: TGTGCCTGGACATGGGACATGCTTACGCAGTATTTT.

Worth noting for this clonotype: One junction end disagrees with the germline gene, perhaps due to a read error. The V and J genes are TRBV11-2 and TRBJ2-4; the D gene is possibly TRBD1 (6 bases). The germline V gene encodes CDR1 SGHAT and CDR2 FQNNGV. The CDR3 loop spans 16 amino acids. The CDR3 DNA reads as TGTGCCAGCAGTCCAGGACAGACGATAGCCAAAAACATTGAGTACTTC. The encoded protein is CASSPGQTIAKNIEYF.

Comment on this clonotype: As the CDR3 is not closed by the conserved phenylalanine or tryptophan, this likely results from a read error. V and J are TRBV7-9 and TRBJ2-7, with TRBD1 matching over 9 bases. With V trimmed by 6 bases and J by 4 bases, 10 bases remained unmatched. The length of the CDR3 is 15 residues. Germline V gene lookup returns CDR1 SEHNR and CDR2 FQNEAQ (reference sequence). As DNA, the CDR3 is TGTGCCAGCAGTCACTCGGACAGGGGCTTATACGAGCAGTACTCC. This encodes CASSHSDRGLYEQYS.

About this clonotype itself: Relative to the germline gene, one junction end is altered; a read error may explain this. The chain links TRBV12-3 or TRBV12-4 to TRBJ2-7; no clear D. CDR3 size: 12 residues. CDR3 in DNA: TGTGCCTGCAGGCTACTGGGATCCGAGCAGTACTTC. Protein product: CACRLLGSEQYF.

This clonotype was observed at least ten times. The chain combines TRBV12-3 or TRBV12-4 with TRBJ2-7, with D perhaps TRBD1 or TRBD2 (6 bases each). CDR3 size: 13 residues. Trimming shortened V by 3 bases and J by 5 bases, and 11 bases separated the two germline ends. The DNA of the CDR3 is TGTGCCAGCAGTTTTGGGGGGCCCGACGAGCAGTACTTC. Translated: CASSFGGPDEQYF.